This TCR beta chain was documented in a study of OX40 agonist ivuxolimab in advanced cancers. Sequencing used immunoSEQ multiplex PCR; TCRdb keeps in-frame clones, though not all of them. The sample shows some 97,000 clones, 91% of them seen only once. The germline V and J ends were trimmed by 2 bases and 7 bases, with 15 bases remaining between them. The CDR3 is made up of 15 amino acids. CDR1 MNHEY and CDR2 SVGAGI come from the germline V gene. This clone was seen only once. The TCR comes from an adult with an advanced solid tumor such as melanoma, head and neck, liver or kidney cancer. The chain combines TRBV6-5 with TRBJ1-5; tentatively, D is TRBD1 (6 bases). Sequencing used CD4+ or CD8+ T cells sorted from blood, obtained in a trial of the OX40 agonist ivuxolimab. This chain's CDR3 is CASSYGAGVGQPQHF. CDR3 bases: TGTGCCAGCAGTTACGGGGCAGGGGTTGGGCAGCCCCAGCATTTT.